The T cell receptor (beta chain) described here comes from a study of blood T cells in healthy people across ages. This clonotype was detected only a few times. A sample-barcoded 5' primer and a J-beta primer mix were used in a second PCR of about 7 to 12 cycles. Tags on each cDNA molecule came from a template-switch adaptor with 12 random nucleotides. A single record per CDR3 protein comes from TCRdb applying MiXCR to the 5' RACE reads. The sample lists about 640,000 distinct CDR3 sequences; around three fifths were seen once. The clonotype was recovered from a man in his 60s in good health. Sequencing was done on a sample of blood.

As DNA, the CDR3 is TGTGCCAGCAGCTTAGTTCTAGCGGCCAATGAGCAGTTCTTC. Encoded protein: CASSLVLAANEQFF. The rearrangement uses TRBV7-9 and TRBJ2-1; 7 bases are a match to TRBD2. The CDR3 spans 14 residues. The germline gives CDR1 SEHNR, CDR2 FQNEAQ (reference sequence). The V segment lost 1 base and the J segment 6 bases; nucleotides outside the gene matches: 3.